This T cell receptor (beta chain) was retrieved from a study of Ad26.COV2.S vaccination and SARS-CoV-2 variants. V shed 11 bases and J 5 bases; nucleotides not matched to a gene: 12. The CDR3 is 14 amino acids. Germline CDR1 reads MNHEY; CDR2 reads SMNVEV (reference sequence). The study, taken as a whole, reports: Reports say spike-specific CD8+ and CD4+ T cell responses covered substantial breadth after vaccination.

This table comes from immunoSEQ multiplex PCR, and its TCRdb copy is limited to in-frame clones, with some not included. The sample records about 400,000 clones, around 82% being singletons. This clone was found a few times. Its antigen remains unidentified. The treatment was: over 15 received Ad26.COV2.S at low or high dose, single or two shots; about 5 received placebo; per-sample allocation not given. Sampling happened 63 days after the first vaccine or placebo injection. Donation came from an adult in Boston who was aged 18-55 years. The chain has TRBV27 and TRBJ2-5; 9 bases align to TRBD1. The sequence came from a person aged 18-60 years who received the Ad26.COV2.S COVID-19 vaccine or a placebo. The sample consisted of peripheral blood, taken in a trial of Ad26.COV2.S vaccine versus placebo. CDR3 in DNA: TGTGCCCCAGCTAACAGGGGGCGGAGGGAGACCCAGTACTTC. Translated, it gives CAPANRGRRETQYF.